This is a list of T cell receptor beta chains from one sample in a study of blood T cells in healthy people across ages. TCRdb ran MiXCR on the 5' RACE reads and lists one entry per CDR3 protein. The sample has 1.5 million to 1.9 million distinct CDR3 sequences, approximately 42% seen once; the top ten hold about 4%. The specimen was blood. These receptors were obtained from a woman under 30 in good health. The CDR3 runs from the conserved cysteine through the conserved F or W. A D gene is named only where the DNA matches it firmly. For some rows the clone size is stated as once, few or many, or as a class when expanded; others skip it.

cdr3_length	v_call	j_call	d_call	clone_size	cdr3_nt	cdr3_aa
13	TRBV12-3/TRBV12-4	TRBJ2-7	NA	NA	TGTGCCAGCAGTGGAGCTACAGGTACTGAGCAGTACTTC	CASSGATGTEQYF
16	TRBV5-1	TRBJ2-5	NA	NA	TGCGCCAGCAGCTTGACAGGGAGGACCGGTTCGGAGACCCAGTACTTC	CASSLTGRTGSETQYF
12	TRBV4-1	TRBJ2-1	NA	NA	TGCGCCAGCAGCCAAGGGGCTCCTGAGCAGTTCTTC	CASSQGAPEQFF
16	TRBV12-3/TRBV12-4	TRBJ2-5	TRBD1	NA	TGTGCCAGCAGTTTACAGGGGGCAGGCGTGAACAATGAGCAGTACTTC	CASSLQGAGVNNEQYF
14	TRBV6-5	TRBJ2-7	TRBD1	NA	TGTGCCAGCAGTTGGGAACAGGGGGCCTACGAGCAGTACTTC	CASSWEQGAYEQYF
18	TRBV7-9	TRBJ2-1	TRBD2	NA	TGTGCCAGCAGCACCGCTAGCGGGAGGGGAAACTCCTACAATGAGCAGTTCTTC	CASSTASGRGNSYNEQFF
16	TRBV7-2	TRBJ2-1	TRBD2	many	TGTGCCAGCAGCAGACTAGCGGGAGTGTCCTACAATGAGCAGTTCTTC	CASSRLAGVSYNEQFF
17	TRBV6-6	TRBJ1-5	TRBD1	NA	TGTGCCAGCAGACCTAAAGCCGGGACAGGGAATAATCAGCCCCAGCATTTT	CASRPKAGTGNNQPQHF
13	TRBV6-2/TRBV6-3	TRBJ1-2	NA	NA	TGTGCCAGCAGACCGACAGCAGTCTATGGCTACACCTTC	CASRPTAVYGYTF
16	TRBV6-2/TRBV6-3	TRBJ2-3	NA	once	TGTGCCAGCAGTTACGCAGCGGAGGAGGGCACAGAGACGCAGTATTTT	CASSYAAEEGTETQYF
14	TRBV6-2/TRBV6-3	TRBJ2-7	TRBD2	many	TGTGCCAGCAGATGGACTAGCGGGAGTTACGAGCAGTACTTC	CASRWTSGSYEQYF
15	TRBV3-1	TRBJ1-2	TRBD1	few	TGTGCCAGCAGCCCGAGGACAGGGACTTACTATGGCTACACCTTC	CASSPRTGTYYGYTF
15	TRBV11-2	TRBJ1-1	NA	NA	TGTGCCAGCAGCGTATATGCCGGGCCAATGGCCAGCGCTTTCTTT	CASSVYAGPMASAFF
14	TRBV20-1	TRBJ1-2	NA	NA	TGCAGTGCTAGAGACTACTTAAGGGAACAGGGCTACACCTTC	CSARDYLREQGYTF
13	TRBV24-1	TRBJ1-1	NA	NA	TGTGCCACCACCCGGGGGCATAACACTGAAGCTTTCTTT	CATTRGHNTEAFF
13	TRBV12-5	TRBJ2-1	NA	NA	TGTGCTAGTGGTAACAGGGACTACAATGAGCAGTTCTTC	CASGNRDYNEQFF
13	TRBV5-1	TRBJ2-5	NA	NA	TGCGCCAGCAGCTTGGAGGTTAACAATGAGCAGTACTTC	CASSLEVNNEQYF
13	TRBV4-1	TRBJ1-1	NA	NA	TGCGCCGGGGGCGGGGGATTGAACACTGAAGCTTTCTTT	CAGGGGLNTEAFF
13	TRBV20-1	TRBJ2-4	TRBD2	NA	TGCAGTGCCAGACTAGCGGCAGGGAACATTCAGTACTTC	CSARLAAGNIQYF
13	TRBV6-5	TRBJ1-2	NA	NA	TGTGCCAGCAGAACCGGGGGAGGATCTGGCTACACCTTC	CASRTGGGSGYTF
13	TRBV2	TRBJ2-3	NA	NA	TGTGCCAGCAACCCCGAGAGTCTTGATACGCAGTATTTT	CASNPESLDTQYF
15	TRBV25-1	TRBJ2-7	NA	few	TGTGCCAGCAGTGAATCCAGGGGAGGCTGGTACGAGCAGTACTTC	CASSESRGGWYEQYF
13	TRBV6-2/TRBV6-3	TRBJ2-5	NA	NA	TGTGCCAGCAGTCGGGGTGAGAACAAGGAGCAGTACTTC	CASSRGENKEQYF
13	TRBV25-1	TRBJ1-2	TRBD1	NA	TGTGCCAGCAGTGAAGACAGGGCCTATGGCTACACCTTC	CASSEDRAYGYTF
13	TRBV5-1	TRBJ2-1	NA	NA	TGCGTCAGCAGCCCCGAGGGGCTGGATGAGCAGTTCTTC	CVSSPEGLDEQFF
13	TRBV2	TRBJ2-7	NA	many	TGTGCCAGCAGTGACGCCAGAAGCTACGAGCAGTACTTC	CASSDARSYEQYF
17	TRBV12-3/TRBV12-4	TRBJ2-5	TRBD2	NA	TGTGCCAGCAGCCCCCCTCCGATAGAGGGAGGGGAAGAGACCCAGTACTTC	CASSPPPIEGGEETQYF
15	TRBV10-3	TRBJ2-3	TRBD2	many	TGTGCCATCAGTGAGGTGGCGGGGGGGCCAGATACGCAGTATTTT	CAISEVAGGPDTQYF
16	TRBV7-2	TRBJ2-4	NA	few	TGTGCCAGCAGCTTAATGGGAGGGGGGGCCAAAAACATTCAGTACTTC	CASSLMGGGAKNIQYF
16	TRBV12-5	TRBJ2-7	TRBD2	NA	TGTGCTAGTGGTTTGGTACTGAGCGGGAGTTACAATGAGCAGTACTTC	CASGLVLSGSYNEQYF
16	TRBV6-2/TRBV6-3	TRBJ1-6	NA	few	TGTGCCAGCAGACCCGACAGAAGCTCCTATAATTCACCCCTCCACTTT	CASRPDRSSYNSPLHF
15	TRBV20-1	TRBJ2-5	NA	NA	TGCAGTGCTAGGGGATCCGAGCCAGCACAAGAGACCCAGTACTTC	CSARGSEPAQETQYF
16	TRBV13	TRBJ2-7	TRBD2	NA	TGTGCCAGCAGCTACTCCGGACTAGCGGCTACCTACGAGCAGTACTTC	CASSYSGLAATYEQYF
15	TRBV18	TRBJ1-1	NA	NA	TGTGCCAGCTCACCACCGGGACTGACGAACACTGAAGCTTTCTTT	CASSPPGLTNTEAFF
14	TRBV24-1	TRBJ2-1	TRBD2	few	TGTGCCACCAGCGTAGCGGGGGGGAACAATGAGCAGTTCTTC	CATSVAGGNNEQFF
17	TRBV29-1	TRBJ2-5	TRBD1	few	TGCAGCGTTGTTAGCGGTCTCTTGGACAGGGCGGAAGAGACCCAGTACTTC	CSVVSGLLDRAEETQYF
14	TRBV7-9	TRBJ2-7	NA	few	TGTGCCAGCAGTACCTGGCGGGGCTCCTACGAGCAGTACTTC	CASSTWRGSYEQYF
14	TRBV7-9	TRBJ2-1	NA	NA	TGTGCCAGCAGCCACGAGATAGGGAAGGGTGAGCAGTTCTTC	CASSHEIGKGEQFF
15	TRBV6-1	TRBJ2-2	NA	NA	TGTGCCAGCAGGAAACTGACGGGGAACACCGGGGAGCTGTTTTTT	CASRKLTGNTGELFF
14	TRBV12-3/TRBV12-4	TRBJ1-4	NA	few	TGTGCCAGCAGCACAGGGTGGGGTAATGAAAAACTGTTTTTT	CASSTGWGNEKLFF
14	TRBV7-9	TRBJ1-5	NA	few	TGTGCCAGCAGCTCCGGGACCTTCAATCAGCCCCAGCATTTT	CASSSGTFNQPQHF
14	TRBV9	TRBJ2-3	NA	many	TGTGCCAGCAGCGTTTTGGACAGAACAGATACGCAGTATTTT	CASSVLDRTDTQYF
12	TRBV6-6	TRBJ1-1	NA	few	TGTGCCAGCAGTCACGATACCGGCGAAGCTTTCTTT	CASSHDTGEAFF
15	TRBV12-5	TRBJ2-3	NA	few	TGTGCTAGCTCGGGGACCGCACAAATCACAGATACGCAGTATTTT	CASSGTAQITDTQYF
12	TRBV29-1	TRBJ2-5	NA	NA	TGCAGCGCATTAGCGGCAGCCAATGAGCAGTACTTC	CSALAAANEQYF